The 6 T cell receptor beta chains given below trace back to one sample, sequenced in a study of blood T cell repertoires in COVID-19 (dated by TCRdb to 2020 to 2022). Library method: the immunoSEQ multiplex PCR assay. As stored in TCRdb, this immuneACCESS dataset retains in-frame rearrangements with V and J assigned. A fraction of the clones does not appear; measured against another copy, unresolved V genes explain less than half of the discrepancy, and the remainder lacks a known reason. Within this sample are about 140,000 clones, with 81% of them counted one time only. The ten largest clones add up to approximately 8.2% of the sample. The specimen was peripheral blood. The receptors originated from a human donor in a cohort sampled during active COVID-19.

V gene TRBV6-2 or TRBV6-3 combines with J gene TRBJ2-7; D not resolved. This CDR3 is built from 15 residues. CDR1 and CDR2 (germline): MNHEY, SVGEGT. V gave up 0 bases and J gave up 2 bases, with 11 bases separating them. This chain's CDR3 is CASSYSGRSTYEQYF. The CDR3 DNA sequence: TGTGCCAGCAGTTACTCCGGCAGGTCGACCTACGAGCAGTACTTC.

This clone showed up just once. The chain is built from TRBV11-2 and TRBJ2-1; D is perhaps TRBD2 (5 bases). The CDR3 consists of 17 residues. V lost 4 bases, J lost 4 bases, and 20 bases lay in between. CDR1 and CDR2 (germline): SGHAT, FQNNGV. CDR3 bases: TGTGCCAGCAGCTCCGAAAGGATTAGCGCCCTATACAATGAGCAGTTCTTC. Translated: CASSSERISALYNEQFF.

The V and J genes are TRBV28 and TRBJ2-3; D is unresolved. The V end was cut by 4 bases, the J end by 2 bases, with 10 bases between. Germline V CDR1 and CDR2: MDHEN, SYDVKM. The CDR3 is 14 residues long. The CDR3 spells CASSSIPSTDTQYF. As DNA, the CDR3 is TGTGCCAGCAGTTCCATTCCATCCACAGATACGCAGTATTTT.

The rearrangement links TRBV12-3 or TRBV12-4 to TRBJ2-3, with D unclear. The ends were cut back, 3 bases at V and 4 bases at J, with 8 bases in the middle. The CDR3 covers 13 residues. The CDR3 region is CASSFWQADTQYF. CDR3 DNA sequence: TGTGCCAGCAGTTTCTGGCAGGCAGATACGCAGTATTTT.

The genes are TRBV2 and TRBJ2-7; 9 bases agree with TRBD1. This CDR3 comprises 14 residues. Germline V lookup: CDR1 SNHLY, CDR2 FYNNEI. The trim removed 6 bases at V and 4 bases at J, leaving 7 bases unmatched. The CDR3 nucleotides are TGTGCCAGCAGGTCCGGGACAGGGAGGTACGAGCAGTACTTC. Translation gives CASRSGTGRYEQYF.

The CDR3 DNA reads TGTGCCACCAGCAGGGGACCCGGGACAAGCTACGAGCAGTACTTC. It translates to CATSRGPGTSYEQYF. The rearrangement joins TRBV15 to TRBJ2-7; perhaps TRBD1 as D (6 bases). Deletions cut 3 bases from V and 3 bases from J, with 15 bases between. This CDR3 has 15 residues. CDR1 and CDR2 (germline): LNHNV, YYDKDF (reference sequence).